Below, 13 T cell receptor beta chains from the same sample are listed, as sequenced in a study of T-cell memory formation after mild COVID-19. Via MiXCR, TCRdb re-called the 5' RACE reads, giving one row per CDR3 protein. The sample yields 360,000 or so distinct CDR3 sequences, around 27% seen once. Sequencing input: PBMCs or a T cell subset sorted from them (not recorded which). The receptors shown here come from an adult woman who had mild COVID-19 (a few samples of this study predate the infection). Cell type and time point are not known.

This clonotype was seen only a few times. The chain links TRBV24-1 to TRBJ2-5; 10 nucleotides align to TRBD1. Germline V gives CDR1 KGHDR, CDR2 SFDVKD. V lost 3 bases to trimming and J lost 3 bases; unmatched junction nucleotides: 0. The CDR3 runs 14 residues. The CDR3 sequence: CATSDGTGEETQYF. In DNA, the CDR3 is TGTGCCACCAGTGATGGGACAGGGGAAGAGACCCAGTACTTC.

This chain connects TRBV10-3 to TRBJ2-3; 8 nucleotides match TRBD1. The CDR3 is 20 amino acids. After removal of 7 bases from V and 2 bases from J, the junction contained 23 bases not matched to a gene. CDR1 and CDR2 from the germline V gene are ENHRY and SYGVKD. CDR3 DNA: TGTGCCATCAAAGGACCCCAGGGGGCATTTCGGGAGTTGGACACAGATACGCAGTATTTT. The encoded protein is CAIKGPQGAFRELDTDTQYF.

At least ten counts were recorded for this clonotype. This rearrangement joins TRBV3-1 to TRBJ2-3; D is uncertain. Per the germline V gene, CDR1 is LGHDT and CDR2 is YNNKEL (reference sequence). V was pared by 0 bases and J by 6 bases, with 4 bases between. CDR3 length equals 12 residues. The CDR3 DNA reads as TGTGCCAGCAGCCAAGAGAGGGATACGCAGTATTTT. Translation gives CASSQERDTQYF.

The sample holds one count of this clonotype. This rearrangement joins TRBV18 to TRBJ2-5, with TRBD1 matching 10 bases. This CDR3 contains 16 residues. The germline V gene has CDR1 KGHSH and CDR2 LQKENI. With V trimmed by 6 bases and J by 5 bases, 12 bases remained unmatched. In DNA form, the CDR3 reads TGTGCCAGCTCGCCTCCGGGACAGGGGTGGACGGAGACCCAGTACTTC. It specifies CASSPPGQGWTETQYF.

The table lists this clonotype with a few counts. This chain links TRBV12-3 or TRBV12-4 with TRBJ1-2; 9 nucleotides agree with TRBD1. Trimming cost V 5 bases and J 8 bases; bases outside gene matches: 6. The CDR3 loop spans 13 amino acids. In nucleotides, the CDR3 is TGTGCCAGCAGTCTAGACAGGGGGGTAGGCTACACCTTC. This codes for CASSLDRGVGYTF.

CDR3 protein: CATSRYSGTSSYNEQFF. Here the CDR3 DNA reads TGTGCCACCAGCAGGTATAGCGGGACGAGCTCCTACAATGAGCAGTTCTTC. The chain carries TRBV15 and TRBJ2-1; 8 bases match TRBD2. This CDR3 contains 17 residues. Germline V CDR1 and CDR2: LNHNV, YYDKDF (reference sequence). V lost 3 bases to trimming and J lost 0 bases; unmatched junction nucleotides: 7.

This chain uses TRBV4-2 with TRBJ2-1; 15 positions agree with TRBD2. The CDR3 is 17 amino acids. V lost 0 bases and J lost 9; bases outside the gene matches: 6. Germline CDR1 is LGHNA and CDR2 is YNFKEQ. CDR3 sequence: CASSQEWTSGGVSEQFF. In DNA, the CDR3 is TGTGCCAGCAGCCAAGAATGGACTAGCGGGGGGGTAAGTGAGCAGTTCTTC.

In its sample, this clonotype was seen a few times. This chain links TRBV20-1 with TRBJ1-1; 8 nucleotides line up with TRBD1. CDR3 size: 13 residues. The germline gives CDR1 DFQATT, CDR2 SNEGSKA (reference sequence). With V trimmed by 6 bases and J by 3 bases, 6 bases remained unmatched. CDR3 amino acids: CSAWTGQDTEAFF. The CDR3 DNA sequence: TGCAGTGCGTGGACAGGGCAGGACACTGAAGCTTTCTTT.

This clonotype showed up just a few times. The chain carries TRBV5-1 and TRBJ2-3; D might be TRBD1 or TRBD2, each matching 5 bases. CDR3 length: 14 residues. CDR1 is SGHRS and CDR2 is YFSETQ in the germline V gene. Between the trimmed V and J ends, which lost 4 bases and 0 bases, there was a span of 9 bases. CDR3 sequence (DNA): TGCGCCAGCAGCGAGGGGCATAGCACAGATACGCAGTATTTT. Encoded protein: CASSEGHSTDTQYF. The variable domain in full, completed from reference TRBV5-1 and TRBJ2-3, reads KAGVTQTPRYLIKTRGQQVTLSCSPISGHRSVSWYQQTPGQGLQFLFEYFSETQRNKGNFPGRFSGRQFSNSRSEMNVSTLELGDSALYLCASSEGHSTDTQYFGPGTRLTVL.

This clonotype has only a few counts. The V gene is TRBV12-3 or TRBV12-4, the J gene TRBJ1-2, with D possibly TRBD1 on 5 matching bases. The CDR3 consists of 15 residues. V was pared by 4 bases and J by 4 bases, with 16 bases between. CDR3 sequence: CASSSQVAEVYGYTF. The DNA of the CDR3 is TGTGCCAGCAGTTCACAGGTCGCCGAGGTCTATGGCTACACCTTC.

This sequence joins TRBV3-1 and TRBJ1-1, with a possible D match to TRBD1 (5 bases). Between the trimmed V and J ends, which lost 0 bases and 2 bases, there was a span of 10 bases. This CDR3 comprises 15 residues. Germline V gene sequence: CDR1 LGHDT, CDR2 YNNKEL (reference sequence). The DNA for the CDR3 is TGTGCCAGCAGCCAAGACGCGACAGCCAACACTGAAGCTTTCTTT. Translated: CASSQDATANTEAFF.

This clonotype was counted between two and nine times. The CDR3 loop reads CASSLGLAGLFRADTQYF. The CDR3 nucleotides read TGTGCCAGCAGCCTCGGACTAGCGGGACTGTTTCGCGCAGATACGCAGTATTTT. The J gene is TRBJ2-3, the V gene TRBV6-6, with 12 positions matching TRBD2. With V trimmed by 6 bases and J by 4 bases, 14 bases remained unmatched. The CDR3 length is 18 residues. Looked up from germline, CDR1 is MNHNY and CDR2 is SVGAGI (reference sequence).

The chain carries TRBV4-2 and TRBJ2-5, with TRBD1 as a possible D gene (6 bases). Germline-derived CDR1 and CDR2 are LGHNA and YNFKEQ. The CDR3 is 15 residues long. Between the trimmed V and J ends, which lost 1 base and 3 bases, there was a span of 12 bases. CDR3 in DNA: TGTGCCAGCAGCCAAGTTTATCAGGGGAAAGAGACCCAGTACTTC. As protein: CASSQVYQGKETQYF.